This T cell receptor beta chain was observed in a study of CD8 T cells in ankylosing spondylitis. Findings of the study overall: A TCR beta motif of about eight highly homologous variants appeared characteristic of ankylosing spondylitis blood. Reportedly, disease-linked clones are significantly enriched in ankylosing spondylitis patients' matched synovial fluid.

In its sample, this clonotype was seen many times. What it binds is not known. MiXCR, applied by TCRdb to the 5' RACE reads, yields one record per CDR3 protein. The profile shows under 250,000 distinct CDR3 sequences, 20% to 30% of them singletons. The CDR3 has 13 residues. Trimming removed 3 bases from V and 6 bases from J, with 9 bases in between. From germline, CDR1 is MNHNS and CDR2 SASEGT. The chain links TRBV6-1 to TRBJ1-5; D call uncertain. This receptor was obtained from a male donor with ankylosing spondylitis or in good health (not recorded which). Sequencing was carried out using blood, either unsorted or a sorted T cell fraction (not recorded which). The chain's CDR3 is CASSDDRGQPQHF. The CDR3 nucleotides read TGTGCCAGCAGTGACGACCGGGGTCAGCCCCAGCATTTT.